One sample yielded the 13 T cell receptor beta chains listed below, sequenced in a study of human thymus T cells. During corrective heart surgery, resections were taken, and the thymus tissue came from them. Measured with immunoSEQ multiplex PCR; TCRdb has only the in-frame clones, and not every one. The sample lists under 150,000 clones; around 94% were seen once. The specimen was thymus tissue. These TCRs come from a boy in the first two years of life with a congenital heart defect but otherwise immunologically healthy.

A single count supports this clone. This chain joins TRBV5-3 and TRBJ2-2; the D gene is possibly TRBD1 (5 bases). TRBV5-3 is designated an ORF whose function remains uncertain. V lost 4 bases to trimming and J lost 1 base, with 8 bases between them. This CDR3 comprises 14 residues. CDR3 protein: CARSPTGNTGELFF. As DNA, the CDR3 is TGTGCCAGAAGCCCTACAGGGAACACCGGGGAGCTGTTTTTT.

For this clone: The junction differs from germline at one of its ends, possibly a read error. J is TRBJ2-7 and V is TRBV27; D not resolved. Germline V lookup: CDR1 MNHEY, CDR2 SMNVEV (reference sequence). This CDR3 is 15 amino acids long. CDR3: CASSLKKDHSYGQYF. Here the CDR3 DNA reads TGTGCCAGCAGTTTAAAGAAGGATCACTCCTACGGGCAGTACTTC.

This clone appeared once. V gene TRBV7-9 combines with J gene TRBJ2-7; 9 bases are a match to TRBD1. Germline assignment: CDR1 SEHNR and CDR2 FQNEAQ (reference sequence). The CDR3 extends over 14 amino acids. The junction had 6 bases not matched to a gene; V was cut back by 5 bases and J by 4 bases. CDR3 DNA sequence: TGTGCCAGCAGCGCCGGTGGGACAGGGTACGAGCAGTACTTC. Residues: CASSAGGTGYEQYF.

The gene calls are TRBV7-9 and TRBJ2-5; 7 nucleotides line up with TRBD2. With 0 bases clipped from V and 3 bases from J, the junction kept 4 bases outside the gene matches. This CDR3 is 15 amino acids long. Germline-derived CDR1 and CDR2 are SEHNR and FQNEAQ (reference sequence). CDR3 nucleotides: TGTGCCAGCAGCTTAGCCCCTAGCGGAAAAGAGACCCAGTACTTC. Translating it yields CASSLAPSGKETQYF.

The V and J genes are TRBV6-1 and TRBJ2-1; D remains ambiguous. Germline CDR1 reads MNHNS; CDR2 reads SASEGT. The CDR3 consists of 12 residues. The ends were cut back, 5 bases at V and 6 bases at J, with 8 bases in the middle. In DNA, the CDR3 is TGTGCCAGCAGTCCACTCTTCAATGAGCAGTTCTTC. It specifies CASSPLFNEQFF.

The gene calls are TRBV7-9 and TRBJ2-1, with D uncertain. Germline V gene sequence: CDR1 SEHNR, CDR2 FQNEAQ (reference sequence). The CDR3 is made up of 11 amino acids. Trimming stripped 5 bases from V and 8 bases from J, with 7 bases between. CDR3 coding DNA: TGTGCCAGCAGCCCGAGACATGAGCAGTTCTTC. It codes for CASSPRHEQFF.

The DNA for the CDR3 is TGCGCCAGCAGCCAAGATCCGGAGACAGGGTATACGGATACGCAGTATTTT. It specifies CASSQDPETGYTDTQYF. The rearrangement links TRBV4-3 to TRBJ2-3, with 7 bases that match TRBD1. CDR1 and CDR2 (germline): LGHNA, YSLEER. The length of the CDR3 is 17 residues. With 0 bases clipped from V and 6 bases from J, the junction kept 12 bases outside the gene matches.

V and J are TRBV15 and TRBJ1-5; no reliable D call. Germline V CDR1 and CDR2: LNHNV, YYDKDF (reference sequence). Trimming stripped 1 base from V and 3 bases from J, with 16 bases between. The CDR3 is made up of 17 amino acids. CDR3 DNA sequence: TGTGCCACCAGCAGAGGTAGGCACGCAGCAACCAATCAGCCCCAGCATTTT. Encoded protein: CATSRGRHAATNQPQHF.

The rearrangement links TRBV28 to TRBJ1-6; no clear D gene. V shed 10 bases and J shed 0 bases, with 4 bases lying between them. This CDR3 has 12 residues. From germline, CDR1 is MDHEN and CDR2 SYDVKM. The CDR3 protein is CATCSYNSPLHF. The CDR3 DNA is TGTGCCACATGCTCCTATAATTCACCCCTCCACTTT.

The rearrangement uses TRBV29-1 and TRBJ2-3; D could derive from TRBD1 or TRBD2 (5 bases each). The CDR3 totals 14 residues. With 0 bases removed from V and 2 bases from J, the gap between germline ends came to 9 bases. Germline CDR1 SQVTM, CDR2 ANQGSEA. This CDR3 reads CSVEEWGNTDTQYF. The CDR3 DNA sequence: TGCAGCGTTGAAGAATGGGGGAACACAGATACGCAGTATTTT.

The V gene is TRBV11-3, the J gene TRBJ2-7, with 7 bases that match TRBD2. Trimming removed 4 bases from V and 5 bases from J; junction bases left unmatched: 14. This CDR3 comprises 16 residues. CDR1 and CDR2 (germline): SGHNT, YENEEA. CDR3 sequence reads: CASSSALQRGFHEQYF. The CDR3 DNA is TGTGCCAGCAGCTCCGCTCTTCAGCGGGGTTTCCACGAGCAGTACTTC.

V and J are TRBV5-1 and TRBJ2-1; TRBD2 matches 8 bases. V shed 1 base, J shed 8 bases, and the junction held 8 bases outside the gene matches. The CDR3 has 15 amino acids. Germline CDR1 is SGHRS and CDR2 is YFSETQ. In DNA, the CDR3 is TGCGCCAGCAGCTTGTCAAGCGGGGGATTTGATGAGCAGTTCTTC. It encodes CASSLSSGGFDEQFF.

This chain links TRBV19 with TRBJ2-7; D possibly corresponds to TRBD1 (6 bases). V was clipped by 0 bases and J by 7 bases, with 25 bases between them. CDR1 and CDR2 (germline): LNHDA, SQIVND (reference sequence). The CDR3 is 18 amino acids. The CDR3: CASSIESTGTTPVGEQYF. CDR3 DNA sequence: TGTGCCAGTAGTATAGAGTCCACCGGGACAACTCCGGTGGGGGAGCAGTACTTC.